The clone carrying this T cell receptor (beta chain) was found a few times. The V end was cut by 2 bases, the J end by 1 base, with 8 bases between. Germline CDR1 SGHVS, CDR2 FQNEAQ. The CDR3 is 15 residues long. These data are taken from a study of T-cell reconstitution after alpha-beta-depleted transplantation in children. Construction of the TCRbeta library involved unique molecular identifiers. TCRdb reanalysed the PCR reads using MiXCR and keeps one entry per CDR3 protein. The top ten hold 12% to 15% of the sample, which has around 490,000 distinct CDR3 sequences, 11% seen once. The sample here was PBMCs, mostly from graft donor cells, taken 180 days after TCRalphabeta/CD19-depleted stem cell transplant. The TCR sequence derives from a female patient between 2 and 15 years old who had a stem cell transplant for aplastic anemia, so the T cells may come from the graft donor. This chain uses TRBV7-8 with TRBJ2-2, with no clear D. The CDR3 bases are TGTGCCAGCAGCTTACTGAAGCAGAACACCGGGGAGCTGTTTTTT. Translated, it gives CASSLLKQNTGELFF. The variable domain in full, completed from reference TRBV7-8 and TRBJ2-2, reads GAGVSQSPRYKVAKRGQDVALRCDPISGHVSLFWYQQALGQGPEFLTYFQNEAQLDKSGLPSDRFFAERPEGSVSTLKIQRTQQEDSAVYLCASSLLKQNTGELFFGEGSRLTVL.